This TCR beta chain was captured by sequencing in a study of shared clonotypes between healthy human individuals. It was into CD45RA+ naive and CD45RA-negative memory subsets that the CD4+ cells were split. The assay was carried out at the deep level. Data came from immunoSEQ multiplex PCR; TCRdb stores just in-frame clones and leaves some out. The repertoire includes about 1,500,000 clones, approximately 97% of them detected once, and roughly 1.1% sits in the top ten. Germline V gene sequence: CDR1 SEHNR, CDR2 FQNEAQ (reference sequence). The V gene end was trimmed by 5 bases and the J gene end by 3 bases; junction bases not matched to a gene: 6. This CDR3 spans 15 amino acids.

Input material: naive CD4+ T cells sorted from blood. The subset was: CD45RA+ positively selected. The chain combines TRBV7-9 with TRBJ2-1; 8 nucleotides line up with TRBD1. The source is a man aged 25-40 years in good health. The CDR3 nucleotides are TGTGCCAGCAGCCACACCGGACAGGGCTACAATGAGCAGTTCTTC. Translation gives CASSHTGQGYNEQFF.